The clone carrying this T cell receptor beta chain was detected only once. Germline V gene sequence: CDR1 PRHDT, CDR2 FYEKMQ (reference sequence). V trimming: 5 bases; J trimming: 6 bases; junction bases outside the gene matches: 5. There are 14 residues in the CDR3. How the authors handled the data: Reference gene primer amplification in the assay estimated nucleated cell counts. Libraries were prepared by immunoSEQ multiplex PCR; TCRdb keeps only in-frame clonotypes and omits some of them. V and J calls and clone size are copied from that table; D and trimming were computed from the DNA. This sample has 100,000 to 150,000 clones, with around 87% found just once. These data originate in a study of blood T cell repertoires in COVID-19. In the study overall: Sites in the United States, Italy and Spain provided acute and convalescent COVID-19 samples. T cells, B-cell-depleted T cells, or PBMCs provided the cDNA or gDNA that served as material.

This chain uses TRBV13 with TRBJ2-2; 8 nucleotides align to TRBD2. The source material was peripheral blood. The sequence was obtained from a woman in her sixties with acute or convalescent COVID-19. The CDR3 region has the DNA TGTGCCAGCAGCCACGGGACTAGATCCGGGGAGCTGTTTTTT. Translated, it gives CASSHGTRSGELFF.